What follows are 28 T cell receptor beta chains derived from one specimen sequenced in a study of T cell responses to AZD1222 COVID-19 vaccine. Libraries were prepared by immunoSEQ multiplex PCR; TCRdb keeps only in-frame clonotypes and omits some of them. Among 110,000 to 150,000 clones listed, 85% to 90% were seen once. The sequenced sample was peripheral blood, obtained on day 0 of AZD1222 vaccination. These receptors were collected from an adult in good health.

The chain recombines TRBV5-4 with TRBJ2-1; D possibly corresponds to TRBD2 (5 bases). Per the germline V gene, CDR1 is SGHNT and CDR2 is YYREEE (reference sequence). V was trimmed by 6 bases and J by 5 bases, leaving 18 bases between them. This CDR3 is 15 amino acids long. The CDR3 nucleotides are TGTGCCAGCACTACCGGCGGAGGCGAAAACAATGAGCAGTTCTTC. Translating it yields CASTTGGGENNEQFF.

V and J are TRBV9 and TRBJ1-3; 8 bases agree with TRBD1. V was clipped by 4 bases and J by 0 bases; unmatched bases: 9. Germline loops: CDR1 SGDLS, CDR2 YYNGEE. The CDR3 has 17 residues. Here the CDR3 DNA reads TGTGCCAGCAGCTTCGACAGGGGCCCTTCCTCTGGAAACACCATATATTTT. Translated, it gives CASSFDRGPSSGNTIYF.

This chain joins TRBV7-2 and TRBJ2-7; the D gene is possibly TRBD1 (6 bases). The CDR3 is 14 residues long. V lost 3 bases and J 4 bases, leaving 13 bases between the germline ends. The germline V gene has CDR1 SGHTA and CDR2 FQGNSA. This CDR3 is CASSFGGRGYEQYF. The CDR3 coding sequence is TGTGCCAGCAGCTTTGGCGGCAGGGGTTACGAGCAGTACTTC.

The rearrangement joins TRBV7-3 to TRBJ2-1, with TRBD2 identical over 7 bases. This CDR3 spans 17 amino acids. V lost 5 bases to trimming and J lost 4 bases; unmatched junction nucleotides: 14. Per germline, CDR1 SGHTA and CDR2 FQGTGA. This chain's CDR3 is CASSHGGGASGYNEQFF. CDR3 nucleotides: TGTGCCAGCAGCCACGGGGGAGGGGCTAGCGGATACAATGAGCAGTTCTTC.

This sequence joins TRBV13 and TRBJ1-1; 7 bases agree with TRBD1. V trimming: 5 bases; J trimming: 1 base; junction bases outside the gene matches: 1. Germline CDR1 is PRHDT and CDR2 is FYEKMQ (reference sequence). There are 13 residues in the CDR3. The CDR3 loop is CASSRDRNTEAFF. The CDR3, as DNA: TGTGCCAGCAGCCGGGACAGGAACACTGAAGCTTTCTTT. The full variable domain, its missing parts supplied by reference TRBV13 and TRBJ1-1, is AAGVIQSPRHLIKEKRETATLKCYPIPRHDTVYWYQQGPGQDPQFLISFYEKMQSDKGSIPDRFSAQQFSDYHSELNMSSLELGDSALYFCASSRDRNTEAFFGQGTRLTVV.

This chain connects TRBV27 to TRBJ1-2; TRBD1 matches 9 bases. The J segment lost 5 bases and the V segment lost 6 bases, leaving 10 bases of the junction unmatched. Germline lookup yields CDR1 MNHEY and CDR2 SMNVEV (reference sequence). The CDR3 runs 15 residues. This chain's CDR3 is CASRATGGLRYGYTF. The CDR3 DNA sequence: TGTGCCAGCAGGGCGACAGGGGGGCTACGGTATGGCTACACCTTC.

This rearrangement joins TRBV30 to TRBJ1-1; D unresolved. The CDR3 consists of 12 residues. Germline CDR1 GTSNPN, CDR2 SVGIG (reference sequence). The V and J ends lost 4 bases and 5 bases respectively, with 11 bases between them. The CDR3 protein is CAWTDGRTEAFF. CDR3 DNA: TGTGCCTGGACGGATGGAAGAACTGAAGCTTTCTTT.

The chain joins TRBV6-5 to TRBJ1-2; the D is unclear. The V and J ends lost 9 bases and 0 bases respectively, with 11 bases between them. Germline CDR1 reads MNHEY; CDR2 reads SVGAGI. The CDR3 spans 13 residues. As DNA, the CDR3 is TGTGCCAGTCGTGGTACAGCTAACTATGGCTACACCTTC. Its translation is CASRGTANYGYTF.

The CDR3 region has the DNA TGCAGTGCGGGGACGGGCTACACCTTC. Residues: CSAGTGYTF. This chain uses TRBV20-1 with TRBJ1-2; the D gene is possibly TRBD1 (5 bases). From germline, CDR1 is DFQATT and CDR2 SNEGSKA (reference sequence). The CDR3 contains 9 residues. The V end lost 6 bases, the J end lost 8 bases, and 7 bases lay between the germline ends.

The chain uses TRBV29-1 and TRBJ2-1; the D gene is possibly TRBD2 (6 bases). The V gene lost 4 bases and the J gene lost 3 bases, with 10 bases spanning the gap. The CDR3 has 13 residues. CDR1 is SQVTM, CDR2 ANQGSEA, per germline. As DNA, the CDR3 is TGCAGCGTTGGGCTAGCGAACTACAATGAGCAGTTCTTC. It is translated as CSVGLANYNEQFF.

The chain combines TRBV9 with TRBJ2-7, with 10 bases matching TRBD1. Germline CDR1 SGDLS, CDR2 YYNGEE. The CDR3 length is 14 residues. V shed 5 bases, J shed 4 bases, and the junction held 6 bases outside the gene matches. The CDR3 loop reads CASSTLDRGYEQYF. The CDR3 DNA reads as TGTGCCAGCAGTACTTTGGACAGGGGGTACGAGCAGTACTTC.

The chain links TRBV5-1 to TRBJ1-2; 7 bases are shared with TRBD1. CDR1 is SGHRS, CDR2 YFSETQ, per germline. This CDR3 is built from 16 residues. After removal of 4 bases from V and 3 bases from J, the junction contained 12 bases not matched to a gene. The DNA for the CDR3 is TGCGCCAGCAGCGGAACCGGGACAGTGGATGACTATGGCTACACCTTC. Amino acid sequence: CASSGTGTVDDYGYTF.

The J gene is TRBJ1-2, the V gene TRBV10-3; 7 nucleotides align to TRBD1. This CDR3 is 13 amino acids long. Trimming took 4 bases from V and 6 from J; bases not matched to a gene: 5. Germline CDR1 ENHRY, CDR2 SYGVKD. The CDR3 reads CAISGGQHDGYTF. Written as DNA, the CDR3 is TGTGCCATCAGTGGGGGACAGCATGATGGCTACACCTTC.

This clone was seen a few times. The V call is TRBV6-5, the J call TRBJ1-3; D is unclear. This CDR3 has 15 amino acids. V lost 6 bases, J lost 0 bases, and 12 bases lay in between. Germline-derived CDR1 and CDR2 are MNHEY and SVGAGI. The CDR3, as DNA: TGTGCCAGCAGGCAAACTAGGAGCTCTGGAAACACCATATATTTT. Protein sequence: CASRQTRSSGNTIYF.

The chain employs TRBV3-1 (or the pseudogene TRBV3-2) and TRBJ2-1, with 8 bases fitting TRBD2. The CDR3 runs 15 residues. Per germline, CDR1 LGHDT and CDR2 YNNKEL (reference sequence). V lost 4 bases and J lost 1; bases outside the gene matches: 3. For the CDR3, the DNA is TGTGCCAGCAGCCCGAGACTAGCGTCCTACAATGAGCAGTTCTTC. This sequence encodes CASSPRLASYNEQFF.

This rearrangement joins TRBV20-1 to TRBJ2-5; 10 bases are a match to TRBD2. V was pared by 3 bases and J by 5 bases, with 9 bases of the junction left unmatched. Germline assignment: CDR1 DFQATT and CDR2 SNEGSKA (reference sequence). The CDR3 is 15 residues long. In DNA, the CDR3 is TGCAGTGCTAGTTCTAGCGGGAGTAGGAGGGAGACCCAGTACTTC. Translation gives CSASSSGSRRETQYF.

This clone came up once. The rearrangement joins TRBV7-6 to TRBJ1-2, with D unclear. The CDR3 consists of 14 residues. V lost 8 bases and J 2 bases, leaving 15 bases between the germline ends. Germline CDR1 is SGHVS and CDR2 is FNYEAQ. The CDR3 DNA reads TGTGCCAGCGAGCCAAGCCCCGGGAACTATGGCTACACCTTC. Translating it yields CASEPSPGNYGYTF.

The V call is TRBV29-1, the J call TRBJ1-5; TRBD1 matches at 9 bases. Germline CDR1 reads SQVTM; CDR2 reads ANQGSEA. With 5 bases clipped from V and 6 bases from J, the junction kept 8 bases outside the gene matches. This CDR3 has 14 amino acids. CDR3 residues: CSVSPGQGTQPQHF. CDR3 sequence (DNA): TGCAGCGTTTCCCCGGGACAGGGTACTCAGCCCCAGCATTTT. Drawing the rest from reference TRBV29-1 and TRBJ1-5, the complete variable domain is SAVISQKPSRDICQRGTSLTIQCQVDSQVTMMFWYRQQPGQSLTLIATANQGSEATYESGFVIDKFPISRPNLTFSTLTVSNMSPEDSSIYLCSVSPGQGTQPQHFGDGTRLSIL.

The V call is TRBV5-1, the J call TRBJ2-3; D is uncertain. The CDR3 consists of 17 residues. Germline V gene sequence: CDR1 SGHRS, CDR2 YFSETQ. V was shortened by 4 bases and J by 0 bases, with 18 bases between the two germline ends. The CDR3 region has the DNA TGCGCCAGCAGCCCAAGCTCCATTAGATCTAGCACAGATACGCAGTATTTT. As protein: CASSPSSIRSSTDTQYF.

The V gene is TRBV11-3, the J gene TRBJ2-3; D remains unclear. V lost 3 bases to trimming and J lost 2 bases, with 3 bases between them. CDR3 size: 12 residues. Germline CDR1 reads SGHNT; CDR2 reads YENEEA. The CDR3 region has the DNA TGTGCCAGCAGCTTCCACACAGATACGCAGTATTTT. Its translation is CASSFHTDTQYF.

The chain is built from TRBV27 and TRBJ2-6, with TRBD1 matching 7 bases. Per germline, CDR1 MNHEY and CDR2 SMNVEV (reference sequence). With V trimmed by 6 bases and J by 3 bases, 5 bases remained unmatched. CDR3 size: 15 residues. CDR3 sequence (DNA): TGTGCCAGCAGCCTCACAGGGGTTGGGGCCAACGTCCTGACTTTC. Translated: CASSLTGVGANVLTF.

The gene calls are TRBV28 and TRBJ1-3; D might be TRBD1 (5 bases). Germline lookup yields CDR1 MDHEN and CDR2 SYDVKM. CDR3 length equals 15 residues. The V and J ends lost 6 bases and 0 bases respectively, with 12 bases between them. CDR3 bases: TGTGCCAGCAGACTACAGGACCTCTCTGGAAACACCATATATTTT. Its translation: CASRLQDLSGNTIYF.

V and J are TRBV15 and TRBJ2-7, with 9 bases that match TRBD2. V gave up 1 base and J gave up 1 base; unmatched junction bases: 5. The CDR3 length is 16 residues. Germline CDR1 reads LNHNV; CDR2 reads YYDKDF (reference sequence). The CDR3 sequence: CATSRVGSGSSYEQYF. The CDR3 bases are TGTGCCACCAGCAGAGTCGGTAGCGGGAGTTCCTACGAGCAGTACTTC.

V usage is TRBV7-8 and J usage is TRBJ2-2; 12 bases align to TRBD2. Germline CDR1 SGHVS, CDR2 FQNEAQ. V lost 4 bases to trimming and J lost 3 bases; unmatched junction nucleotides: 6. The CDR3 loop spans 17 amino acids. Here the CDR3 reads CASSSRLAGEDTGELFF. CDR3 DNA: TGTGCCAGCAGCTCACGACTAGCGGGAGAGGACACCGGGGAGCTGTTTTTT.

This clone has more than one count but fewer than ten. The chain links TRBV7-9 to TRBJ2-1, with D unclear. Per the germline V gene, CDR1 is SEHNR and CDR2 is FQNEAQ (reference sequence). The CDR3 consists of 13 residues. Between the trimmed V and J ends, which lost 3 bases and 7 bases, there was a span of 10 bases. The CDR3 region has the DNA TGTGCCAGCAGCTTCCCACTGGGTAATGAGCAGTTCTTC. Translation: CASSFPLGNEQFF.

This clone showed up just once. The genes are TRBV7-9 and TRBJ2-1; a possible D gene is TRBD2 (5 bases). The V and J ends lost 11 bases and 0 bases respectively, with 14 bases between them. This CDR3 spans 14 amino acids. Germline V gene data show CDR1 as SEHNR and CDR2 as FQNEAQ (reference sequence). The CDR3 coding sequence is TGTGCCTCCCGTAGCGAGAGCTCCTACAATGAGCAGTTCTTC. Protein: CASRSESSYNEQFF.

The V gene is TRBV3-1 (or the pseudogene TRBV3-2), the J gene TRBJ2-7; TRBD2 matches at 10 bases. The V segment lost 4 bases and the J segment 2 bases; nucleotides outside the gene matches: 2. The CDR3 covers 14 residues. The germline gives CDR1 LGHDT, CDR2 YNNKEL (reference sequence). The CDR3 DNA follows: TGTGCCAGCAGCCCTAGCGGGAGAGCCTACGAGCAGTACTTC. Protein sequence: CASSPSGRAYEQYF.

CDR3: CASSLRWAGGNNQPQHF. The CDR3 bases are TGTGCCAGCAGCTTACGCTGGGCAGGGGGCAACAATCAGCCCCAGCATTTT. The V gene is TRBV7-8, the J gene TRBJ1-5; TRBD1 agrees at 8 bases. The V gene's germline CDR1 is SGHVS and CDR2 FQNEAQ. This CDR3 contains 17 residues. The V and J ends lost 2 bases and 3 bases, in that order; junction bases with no gene match: 9.